This T cell receptor (beta chain) emerged from a study of technical replicates of blood from four donors. The CDR3 totals 13 residues. V shed 1 base and J shed 3 bases, with 7 bases lying between them. Looked up from germline, CDR1 is SGDLS and CDR2 is YYNGEE. TCRdb's copy holds only in-frame clones and misses some; the assay was immunoSEQ multiplex PCR. The data show about 62,000 clones, with about 87% seen just once and 5.2% held by the top ten. The receptor's source is a human donor in good health. Some clones in this sample may be carry-over from other donors' samples. The sample taken for sequencing was PBMCs. This rearrangement joins TRBV9 to TRBJ1-1; D is uncertain. CDR3 residues: CASSVSWHTEAFF. The DNA for the CDR3 is TGTGCCAGCAGCGTATCCTGGCACACTGAAGCTTTCTTT.